The T cell receptor (beta chain) described here comes from a study of control samples from healthy donors and cancer patients. Profiled with immunoSEQ multiplex PCR; TCRdb holds only in-frame clones, not every one. The table includes 150,000 to 160,000 clones, more than 85% detected once. The germline V gene encodes CDR1 LGHDT and CDR2 YNNKEL (reference sequence). The CDR3 has 14 residues. V was trimmed by 1 base and J by 5 bases, leaving 8 bases between them. The chain combines TRBV3-1 (or the pseudogene TRBV3-2) with TRBJ2-2; weak D call: TRBD2 (5 bases). This TCR was recovered from a man aged 45-65 years in good health. The sample consisted of blood. The CDR3 region has the DNA TGTGCCAGCAGCCAAGGGACTCGTACCGGGGAGCTGTTTTTT. Protein product: CASSQGTRTGELFF.